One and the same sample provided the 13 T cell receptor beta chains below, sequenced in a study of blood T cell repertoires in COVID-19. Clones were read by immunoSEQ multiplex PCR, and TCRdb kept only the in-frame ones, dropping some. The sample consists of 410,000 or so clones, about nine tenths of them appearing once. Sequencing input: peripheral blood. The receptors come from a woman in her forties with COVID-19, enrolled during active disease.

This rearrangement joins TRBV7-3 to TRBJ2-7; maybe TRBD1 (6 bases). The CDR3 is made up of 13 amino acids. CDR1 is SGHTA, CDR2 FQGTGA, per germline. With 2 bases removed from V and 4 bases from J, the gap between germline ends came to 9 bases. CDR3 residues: CASSLLRGYEQYF. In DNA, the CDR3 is TGTGCCAGCAGCTTATTAAGGGGGTACGAGCAGTACTTC.

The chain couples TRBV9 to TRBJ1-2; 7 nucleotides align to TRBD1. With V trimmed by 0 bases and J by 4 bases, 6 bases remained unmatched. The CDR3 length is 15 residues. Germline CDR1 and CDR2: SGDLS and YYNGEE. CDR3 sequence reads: CASSVGETGIYGYTF. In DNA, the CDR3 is TGTGCCAGCAGCGTAGGGGAGACAGGGATCTATGGCTACACCTTC.

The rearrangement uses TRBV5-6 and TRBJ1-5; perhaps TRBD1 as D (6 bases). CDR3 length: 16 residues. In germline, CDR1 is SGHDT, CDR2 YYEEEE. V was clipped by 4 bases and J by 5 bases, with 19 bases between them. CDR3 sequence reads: CASSPRGRGGHQPQHF. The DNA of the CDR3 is TGTGCCAGCAGCCCCCGGGGAAGGGGGGGGCATCAGCCCCAGCATTTT. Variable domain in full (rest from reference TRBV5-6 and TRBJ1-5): DAGVTQSPTHLIKTRGQQVTLRCSPKSGHDTVSWYQQALGQGPQFIFQYYEEEERQRGNFPDRFSGHQFPNYSSELNVNALLLGDSALYLCASSPRGRGGHQPQHFGDGTRLSIL.

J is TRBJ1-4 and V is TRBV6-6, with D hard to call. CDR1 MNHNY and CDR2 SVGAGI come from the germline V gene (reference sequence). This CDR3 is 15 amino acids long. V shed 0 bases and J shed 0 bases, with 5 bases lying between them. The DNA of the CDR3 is TGTGCCAGCAGTTACTCGACTACAACTAATGAAAAACTGTTTTTT. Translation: CASSYSTTTNEKLFF.

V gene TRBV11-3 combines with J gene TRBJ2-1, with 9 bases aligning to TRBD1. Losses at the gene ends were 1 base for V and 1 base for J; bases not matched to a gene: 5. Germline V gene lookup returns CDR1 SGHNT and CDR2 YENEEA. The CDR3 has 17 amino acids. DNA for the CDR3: TGTGCCAGCAGCTTAGGGACAGGGGATGATTCCTACAATGAGCAGTTCTTC. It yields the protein CASSLGTGDDSYNEQFF.

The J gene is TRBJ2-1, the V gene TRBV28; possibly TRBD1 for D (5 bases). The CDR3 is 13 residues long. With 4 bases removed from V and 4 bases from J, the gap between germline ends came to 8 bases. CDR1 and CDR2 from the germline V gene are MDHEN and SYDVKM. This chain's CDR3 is CASSSRQYNEQFF. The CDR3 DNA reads TGTGCCAGCAGTTCCAGACAGTACAATGAGCAGTTCTTC. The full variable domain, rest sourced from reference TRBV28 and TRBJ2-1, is DVKVTQSSRYLVKRTGEKVFLECVQDMDHENMFWYRQDPGLGLRLIYFSYDVKMKEKGDIPEGYSVSREKKERFSLILESASTNQTSMYLCASSSRQYNEQFFGPGTRLTVL.

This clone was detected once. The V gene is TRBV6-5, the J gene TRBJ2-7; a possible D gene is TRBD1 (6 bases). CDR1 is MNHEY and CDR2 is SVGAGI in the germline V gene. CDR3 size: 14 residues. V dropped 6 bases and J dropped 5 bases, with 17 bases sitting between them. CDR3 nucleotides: TGTGCCAGCAGATCTACAGGGCTGCGGGACGAGCAGTACTTC. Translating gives CASRSTGLRDEQYF.

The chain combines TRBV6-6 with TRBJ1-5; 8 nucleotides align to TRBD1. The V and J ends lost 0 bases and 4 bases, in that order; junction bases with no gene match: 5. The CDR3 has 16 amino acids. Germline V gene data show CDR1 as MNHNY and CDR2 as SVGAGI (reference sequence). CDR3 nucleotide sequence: TGTGCCAGCAGTTACTCCAGACAGGGGCCAAATCAGCCCCAGCATTTT. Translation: CASSYSRQGPNQPQHF.

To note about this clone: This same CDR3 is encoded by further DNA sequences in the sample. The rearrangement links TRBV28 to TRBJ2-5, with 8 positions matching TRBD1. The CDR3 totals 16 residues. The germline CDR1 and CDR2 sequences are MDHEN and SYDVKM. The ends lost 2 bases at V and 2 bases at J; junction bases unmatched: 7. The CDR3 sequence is CASSLGETGGQETQYF. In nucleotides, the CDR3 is TGTGCCAGCAGTTTAGGAGAAACAGGGGGGCAAGAGACCCAGTACTTC. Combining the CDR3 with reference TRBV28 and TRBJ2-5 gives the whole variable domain DVKVTQSSRYLVKRTGEKVFLECVQDMDHENMFWYRQDPGLGLRLIYFSYDVKMKEKGDIPEGYSVSREKKERFSLILESASTNQTSMYLCASSLGETGGQETQYFGPGTRLLVL.

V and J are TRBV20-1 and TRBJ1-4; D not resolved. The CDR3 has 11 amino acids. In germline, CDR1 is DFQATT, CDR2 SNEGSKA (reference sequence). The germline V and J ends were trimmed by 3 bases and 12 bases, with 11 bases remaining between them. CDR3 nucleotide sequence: TGCAGTGCTAGGACCCTCGGGGAACTGTTTTTT. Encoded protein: CSARTLGELFF.

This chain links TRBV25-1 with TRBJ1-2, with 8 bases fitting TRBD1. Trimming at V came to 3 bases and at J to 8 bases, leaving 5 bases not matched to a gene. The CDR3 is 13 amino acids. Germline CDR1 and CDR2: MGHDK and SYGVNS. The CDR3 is CASSETGERGYTF. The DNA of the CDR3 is TGTGCCAGCAGTGAGACAGGGGAGCGAGGCTACACCTTC.

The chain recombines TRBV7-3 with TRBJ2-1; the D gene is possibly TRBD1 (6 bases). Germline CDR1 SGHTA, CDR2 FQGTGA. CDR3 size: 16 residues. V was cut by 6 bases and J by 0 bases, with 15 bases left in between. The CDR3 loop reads CASRSPGVTSYNEQFF. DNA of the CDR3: TGTGCCAGCAGGTCCCCAGGGGTCACCTCCTACAATGAGCAGTTCTTC. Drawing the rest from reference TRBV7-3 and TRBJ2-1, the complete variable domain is GAGVSQTPSNKVTEKGKYVELRCDPISGHTALYWYRQSLGQGPEFLIYFQGTGAADDSGLPNDRFFAVRPEGSVSTLKIQRTERGDSAVYLCASRSPGVTSYNEQFFGPGTRLTVL.

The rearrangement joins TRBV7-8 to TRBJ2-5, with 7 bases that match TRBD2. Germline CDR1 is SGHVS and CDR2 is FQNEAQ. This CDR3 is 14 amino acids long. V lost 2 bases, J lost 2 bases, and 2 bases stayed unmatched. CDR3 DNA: TGTGCCAGCAGCTTACGCGGGAGTCAAGAGACCCAGTACTTC. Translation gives CASSLRGSQETQYF.